This T cell receptor beta chain was recovered during a study of PD-L1 blockade in urothelial cancer. Study-wide results and limits: More expansion of tumor-associated blood clones, seen at 3 weeks, marked durable-benefit patients.

This CDR3 has 15 residues. V lost 2 bases and J 4 bases, leaving 15 bases between the germline ends. Germline lookup yields CDR1 SGHRS and CDR2 YFSETQ. Data came from immunoSEQ multiplex PCR; TCRdb stores just in-frame clones and leaves some out. The sample comprises some 41,000 clones, approximately 89% of which are singletons, and about 4% rests with the top ten. Points on this clone: Antigen unknown.

This chain connects TRBV5-1 to TRBJ1-2; D gene unclear. The clonotype was recovered from a man older than 75 with urothelial cancer. Sequenced material: PBMCs, taken around atezolizumab (anti-PD-L1) treatment. DNA for the CDR3: TGCGCCAGCAGCTTAGGTCTAGGAGAGTTCTATGGCTACACCTTC. This codes for CASSLGLGEFYGYTF.